The clone carrying this T cell receptor beta chain appeared a few times. Samples of blood were obtained at baseline, on cycle 4 day 1, and on cycle 7 day 1. The data belong to a study of OX40 agonist ivuxolimab in advanced cancers. Study-wide context: Patients were dosed with the agonistic anti-OX40 (CD134) antibody ivuxolimab.

J was trimmed by 7 bases and V by 4 bases; bases with no gene match: 5. CDR3 length: 14 residues. From germline, CDR1 is SGDLS and CDR2 YYNGEE. Clones were sequenced by immunoSEQ multiplex PCR, and TCRdb holds only the in-frame ones, with some missing. This sample yields approximately 88,000 clones, of which nearly 90% are seen a single time; 0.25% to 0.35% belongs to the top ten. Source: CD4+ or CD8+ T cells sorted from blood, taken in a trial of the OX40 agonist ivuxolimab. J is TRBJ1-2 and V is TRBV9; 12 nucleotides line up with TRBD1. The origin of this receptor is an adult with an advanced solid tumor such as melanoma, head and neck, liver or kidney cancer. This CDR3 is CASSPGQGAFGYTF. The CDR3 region has the DNA TGTGCCAGCAGCCCGGGACAGGGGGCTTTTGGCTACACCTTC. Variable domain in full (rest from reference TRBV9 and TRBJ1-2): DSGVTQTPKHLITATGQRVTLRCSPRSGDLSVYWYQQSLDQGLQFLIQYYNGEERAKGNILERFSAQQFPDLHSELNLSSLELGDSALYFCASSPGQGAFGYTFGSGTRLTVV.